This entry is about one T cell receptor beta chain. This sample stems from a study of blood T cell repertoires in COVID-19. Study overall: COVID-19 samples collected from the United States, Italy and Spain covered acute and convalescent phases. T cells, B-cell-depleted T cells, or PBMCs supplied cDNA or gDNA.

This CDR3 is built from 13 residues. Germline V gene lookup returns CDR1 SNHLY and CDR2 FYNNEI. The V gene lost 7 bases and the J gene lost 2 bases, with 10 bases spanning the gap. How the authors handled the data: Reference gene primer amplification gave estimated nucleated cell counts. Using immunoSEQ multiplex PCR, the repertoire was profiled, and TCRdb retains in-frame clones only, with some absent. V and J calls and clone size follow that table, whereas D and trimming were derived from the DNA. The sample comprises about 230,000 clones, about 86% of which are singletons, and roughly 8.7% rests with the top ten.

V and J are TRBV2 and TRBJ2-3; no definite D call. The receptor was isolated from a man aged 40-50 years with active or convalescent COVID-19. The sample comprised peripheral blood. This chain's CDR3 is CASTLSSTDTQYF. CDR3 in DNA: TGTGCCAGCACCCTGAGCTCCACAGATACGCAGTATTTT.